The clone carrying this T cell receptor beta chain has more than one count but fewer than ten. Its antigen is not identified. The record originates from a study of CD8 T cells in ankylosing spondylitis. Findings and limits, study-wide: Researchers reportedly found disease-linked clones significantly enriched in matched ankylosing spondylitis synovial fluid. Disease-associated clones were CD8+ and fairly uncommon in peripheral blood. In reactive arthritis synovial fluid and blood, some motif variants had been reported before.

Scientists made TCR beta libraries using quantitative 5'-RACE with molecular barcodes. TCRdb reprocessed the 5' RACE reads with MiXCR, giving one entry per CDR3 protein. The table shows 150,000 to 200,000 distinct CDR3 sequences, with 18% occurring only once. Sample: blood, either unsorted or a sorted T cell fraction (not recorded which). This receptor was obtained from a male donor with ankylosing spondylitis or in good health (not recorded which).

The CDR3 nucleotides read TGCAGTGCTAGAGATCGGGTTAGCCTAGGCTCCTACAATGAGCAGTTCTTC. Amino acid sequence: CSARDRVSLGSYNEQFF. The gene calls are TRBV20-1 and TRBJ2-1; D call uncertain. Deletions cut 0 bases from V and 0 bases from J, with 15 bases between. This CDR3 spans 17 amino acids. From germline, CDR1 is DFQATT and CDR2 SNEGSKA (reference sequence).